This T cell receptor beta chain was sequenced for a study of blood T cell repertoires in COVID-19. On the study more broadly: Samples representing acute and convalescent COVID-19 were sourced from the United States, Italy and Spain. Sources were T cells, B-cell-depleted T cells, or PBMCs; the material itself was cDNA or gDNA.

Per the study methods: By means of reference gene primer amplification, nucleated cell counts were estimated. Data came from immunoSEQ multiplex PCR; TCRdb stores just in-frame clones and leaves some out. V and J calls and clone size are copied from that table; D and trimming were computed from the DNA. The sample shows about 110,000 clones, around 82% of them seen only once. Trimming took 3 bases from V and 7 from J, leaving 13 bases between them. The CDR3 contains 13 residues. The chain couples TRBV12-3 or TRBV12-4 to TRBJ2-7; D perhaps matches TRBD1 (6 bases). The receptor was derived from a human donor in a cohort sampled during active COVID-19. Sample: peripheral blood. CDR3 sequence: CASSFLQGVEQYF. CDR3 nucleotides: TGTGCCAGCAGTTTTTTACAGGGTGTTGAGCAGTACTTC.